This T cell receptor (beta chain) is drawn from a study of cytomegalovirus exposure and HLA in healthy donors. Broader study findings: When analyzed later, the rates of TCR association showed variation by HLA locus, with DRB1 the most and HLA-C the fewest.

Germline CDR1 reads SGHTA; CDR2 reads FQGNSA. V dropped 4 bases and J dropped 0; count of bases not matched to a gene: 4. There are 15 residues in the CDR3. In this sample, this clone turned up a few times. The antigen remains unidentified. PCR involved 60 Vbeta and 13 Jbeta primers. Method: immunoSEQ multiplex PCR; TCRdb's copy keeps in-frame clones and lacks some. The sample has 150,000 to 200,000 clones; around 80% are singletons. This TCR was recovered from a female donor in good health and CMV-seronegative. Specimen: PBMCs. The genes are TRBV7-2 and TRBJ2-3, with 7 bases aligning to TRBD1. CDR3 in amino acids: CASSSGQMSTDTQYF. The DNA of the CDR3 is TGTGCCAGCAGCTCGGGACAGATGAGCACAGATACGCAGTATTTT.